Sequencing of this T cell receptor (beta chain) was carried out in a study of T cell repertoires in cytomegalovirus infection. Study summary: Recently identified HLA-C-restricted CMV epitopes were among the peptides used. CMV infection and matching HLA type were both indicated by public TCR beta signatures. Study outcomes and limitations: Ex vivo, HLA-C-restricted CMV-specific TCR beta clonotypes prevailed over the rest of the response.

With regard to this clonotype: What it binds is not known.

TCRdb analysed the reads with MiXCR anew, one entry per CDR3 protein. Of approximately 910,000 distinct CDR3 sequences in the sample, roughly 30% are singletons; the top ten hold under 15%. V lost 5 bases and J lost 2; bases outside the gene matches: 7. Germline CDR1 and CDR2: SEHNR and FQNEAQ (reference sequence). This CDR3 is 15 amino acids long. The clonotype originates from a human donor in good health (CMV status not recorded). Some clones in this sample may be carry-over from other donors' samples. Source: cultured CD8+ T cells from PBMCs, taken from culture after CMV antigen stimulation. The rearrangement links TRBV7-9 to TRBJ2-7, with 9 nucleotides matching TRBD2. The CDR3 sequence is CASSHRTSAPYEQYF. Written as DNA, the CDR3 is TGTGCCAGCAGCCACCGGACTAGCGCGCCCTACGAGCAGTACTTC. The full variable domain, its missing parts supplied by reference TRBV7-9 and TRBJ2-7, is DTGVSQNPRHKITKRGQNVTFRCDPISEHNRLYWYRQTLGQGPEFLTYFQNEAQLEKSRLLSDRFSAERPKGSFSTLEIQRTEQGDSAMYLCASSHRTSAPYEQYFGPGTRLTVT.